This T cell receptor beta chain was sequenced for a study of PD-1 blockade in classical Hodgkin lymphoma (dated by TCRdb to the early 2020s). For the study in its entirety: Nivolumab dosing was 3 mg/kg intravenously every 2 weeks, continuing until either disease progression or unacceptable toxicity. To define a peripheral blood immune signature of response to PD-1 blockade in classical Hodgkin lymphoma, the study combined TCR beta sequencing with CyTOF. Points the paper makes about the study in general: Newly diagnosed patients were reported to have lower baseline TCR diversity than healthy donors, and relapsed/refractory patients were reported to have lower baseline TCR diversity still. Only a single clinical trial cohort was studied, and what caused the repertoire differences, possibly disease activity or prior therapy, remained undefined. Lower diversity was observed in patients in whom nivolumab was started less than 1 year after ASCT, and these patients were excluded from later analyses so that confounding by immune reconstitution would be avoided. A significant rise by C4D1 was seen in CD4+ but not CD8+ TCR diversity (p=0.0027 vs p=0.16), with the rise being most apparent in complete responders (p=0.02). Among trial patients, those achieving complete response had baseline diversity similar to that of newly diagnosed patients, while diversity was significantly lower in partial responders and progressors.

This clone was seen a handful of times. Its antigen remains unidentified. There are no base qualities to consult, and no much larger clone falls within one base. The Qiagen DNeasy kit was used to extract genomic DNA from unsorted PBMCs and from the negatively selected CD4+ and CD8+ fractions. TCR beta CDR3 regions were subjected to amplification by immunoSEQ multiplex PCR with primers that anneal to V and J segments. A synthetic immune receptor repertoire was used to minimize amplification bias, and remaining bias was computationally removed after sequencing. From the authors' description of their analysis: Repertoire diversity was quantified as the Shannon entropy index using custom Python scripts. Unsorted, CD4+ and CD8+ repertoires were analyzed separately, except in combined analyses where CD4+ and CD8+ sequences were merged in silico. Clonal expansion was defined as a frequency increase of at least 2-fold after treatment compared with C1D1, and clones undetected at baseline were assigned a pseudocount of 0.5. Clones with 0 or 1 copy at C1D1 were defined as singleton clones, while clones with 2 or more copies were defined as non-singleton clones. Clones expanded in unsorted samples were labelled as CD4+, CD8+ or unknown by matching protein sequences in sorted samples from the same patient. Wilcoxon tests on paired samples were used to test changes in diversity from C1D1 to C4D1. TCRdb re-hosts the immuneACCESS table, in-frame sequences only. Its copies lack some clones; in the studies checked, an unresolved V gene accounts for under half of them, and the cause for the rest is not known. V, J and clone size were drawn from that table, and D and trimming were deduced from the DNA. This sample holds about 20,000 clones; about four fifths were observed only once. Roughly 7.3% of the sample belongs to the ten largest clones.

This specimen's time point label, interpreted: cycle 4 day 1 (C4D1), after more than five weeks of nivolumab. Every trial patient had relapsed after autologous stem cell transplantation, and cohorts A, B and C differed in prior brentuximab vedotin exposure. A Miltenyi CD8+ T cell isolation kit was used for magnetic negative selection to purify CD8+ T cells from thawed PBMCs. The trial cohort included 50 to 70 patients with relapsed/refractory classical Hodgkin lymphoma, and each patient had a best overall response of complete response, partial response or progressive disease. In the multi-cohort phase II CheckMate 205 trial, trial patients received single-agent nivolumab. An independent review committee assessed best overall response using the 2007 International Working Group response criteria. Trial PBMCs were collected immediately before nivolumab initiation (C1D1) and during therapy at cycle 2 day 1 and cycle 4 day 1. Peripheral blood was collected in 8 mL Vacutainer Cell Preparation Tubes, from which PBMCs were isolated by centrifugation and then cryopreserved. Purified CD4+ and CD8+ fractions were prepared only for cases in which an additional PBMC sample was available. Magnetically labelled cells were removed on LS columns in a quadroMACS separator, and the flow-through was collected as the purified fraction.

Trimming at the junction amounts to 2 bases on V and 0 bases on J, and the germline ends lie 11 bases apart. According to the germline V gene, CDR1 reads WSHSY and CDR2 reads SAAADI. The CDR3 spans 16 residues, from the cysteine through the phenylalanine. Only the CDR3 region is kept as DNA, spanning 48 bases read in frame from base 1. Sequenced here: CD8+ T cells from blood, sampled before the fourth cycle of nivolumab. The sequence came from a human donor with classical Hodgkin lymphoma. This sequence uses TRBV10-2 and TRBJ1-5, with no confident D gene call. The sequenced DNA is TGCGCCAGCAGTGAGGCGCCAGGCAATAGCAATCAGCCCCAGCATTTT. Its protein reads: CASSEAPGNSNQPQHF.